This record concerns one TCR beta chain sequence. TCRdb re-called the RT-PCR reads through MiXCR, storing one row per CDR3 protein. The table has about 540,000 distinct CDR3 sequences, roughly 25% seen once. This specimen belongs to a study of response to subunit inactivated influenza vaccine. The V gene's germline CDR1 is ENHRY and CDR2 SYGVKD. V lost 10 bases, J lost 0 bases, and 11 bases lay in between. This CDR3 has 13 amino acids. This sample also appeared in a second study, on T cells expressing NK-cell markers. That work states: Generation of TCR beta cDNA was performed by 5'RACE template switching incorporating UMIs. Dominance of the CD3+CD56-NKG2C+ fraction by these clonotypes also held in four donors. The HCMV specificity of the expanded NKG2C+ T cell clones stayed unresolved.

The V gene is TRBV10-3, the J gene TRBJ2-3; perhaps TRBD1 as D (7 bases). This TCR was recovered from a man in his fifties who received an inactivated influenza vaccine. This sample comprised CD4+ T cells sorted from PBMCs, obtained roughly 13 days after vaccination. The CDR3 bases are TGTGCCACCAGGGGGGAAAGCACAGATACGCAGTATTTT. It is translated as CATRGESTDTQYF.